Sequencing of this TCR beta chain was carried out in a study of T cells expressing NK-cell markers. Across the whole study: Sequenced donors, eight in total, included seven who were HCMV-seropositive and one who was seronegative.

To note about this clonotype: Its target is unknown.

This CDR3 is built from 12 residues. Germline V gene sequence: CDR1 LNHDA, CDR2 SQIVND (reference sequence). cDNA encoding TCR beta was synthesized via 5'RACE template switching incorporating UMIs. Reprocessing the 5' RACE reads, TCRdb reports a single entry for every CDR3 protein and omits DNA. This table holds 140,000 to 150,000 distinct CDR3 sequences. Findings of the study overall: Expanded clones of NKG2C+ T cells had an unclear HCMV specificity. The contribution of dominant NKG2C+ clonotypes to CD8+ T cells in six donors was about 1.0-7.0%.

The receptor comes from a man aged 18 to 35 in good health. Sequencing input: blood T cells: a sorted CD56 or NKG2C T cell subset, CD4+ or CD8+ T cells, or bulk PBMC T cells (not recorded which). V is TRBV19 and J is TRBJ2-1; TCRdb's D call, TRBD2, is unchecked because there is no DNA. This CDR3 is CASSSLAREQFF.